A single sample is the source of the 7 T cell receptor beta chains below, sequenced in a study of T cells in Graves' hyperthyroidism and ophthalmopathy. Amplification yielded TCR beta CDR3 regions, with RNA transcripts as the source. The primer set for the first-round RT-PCR of the TCR CDR3 was HTBI. TCRdb itself ran the multiplex PCR reads through MiXCR, one entry per CDR3 protein. The sample holds about 380,000 distinct CDR3 sequences; approximately 13% are singletons and the top ten take about 10%. Specimen: blood. The receptors were sampled from a woman aged 60-75 years with Graves' hyperthyroidism.

The sample holds many counts of this clonotype. The V gene is TRBV28, the J gene TRBJ2-5; D is ambiguous. The CDR3 runs 14 residues. V lost 3 bases, J lost 4 bases, and 12 bases lay in between. Germline CDR1 and CDR2: MDHEN and SYDVKM. CDR3 region: CASSLSGPRETQYF. The CDR3 DNA is TGTGCCAGCAGTTTGAGTGGCCCACGAGAGACCCAGTACTTC.

At least ten counts were recorded for this clonotype. This rearrangement joins TRBV12-3 or TRBV12-4 to TRBJ1-1; D remains unclear. V lost 8 bases and J lost 6, with 10 bases in between. CDR3 length: 11 residues. In nucleotides, the CDR3 is TGTGCCAGCTCCATAGCCTCTGAAGCTTTCTTT. Translation: CASSIASEAFF.

Concerning this clonotype itself: A clone one base away is much larger, so this may be a read error. The chain uses TRBV6-5 and TRBJ1-4, with no clear D. CDR1 and CDR2 (germline): MNHEY, SVGAGI. Trimming took 2 bases from V and 8 from J, leaving 15 bases between them. The CDR3 has 15 amino acids. The CDR3 spells CASSYPFGKEEKLFF. CDR3 nucleotide sequence: TGTGCCAGCAGTTACCCGTTTGGGAAAGAAGAAAAACTGTTTTTT.

This clonotype was found many times. V and J are TRBV3-1 and TRBJ2-7; 9 nucleotides align to TRBD1. Germline values: CDR1 LGHDT, CDR2 YNNKEL (reference sequence). This CDR3 contains 14 residues. The junction had 8 bases not matched to a gene; V was cut back by 6 bases and J by 5 bases. CDR3 region: CASSYTGGGNEQYF. Here the CDR3 DNA reads TGTGCCAGCAGTTACACAGGGGGCGGGAACGAGCAGTACTTC.

This clonotype was detected many times. The V and J genes are TRBV7-8 and TRBJ2-7; 7 nucleotides agree with TRBD1. CDR1 SGHVS and CDR2 FQNEAQ come from the germline V gene. The CDR3 length is 13 residues. V gave up 5 bases and J gave up 4 bases; unmatched junction bases: 5. CDR3 residues: CASSRGQDYEQYF. CDR3 in DNA: TGTGCCAGCAGCCGCGGACAGGATTACGAGCAGTACTTC.

The table lists this clonotype with many counts. At one end, the junction sequence differs from germline, possibly due to a read error. This chain links TRBV12-3 or TRBV12-4 with TRBJ2-2; 7 bases match TRBD2. This CDR3 is built from 18 residues. Here the CDR3 DNA reads TGTGCCGGCAGTGGGTTCGGGCGGGAGCCCTTGAACACCGGGGAGCTGTTTTTT. Protein product: CAGSGFGREPLNTGELFF.

This chain links TRBV10-3 with TRBJ2-2; tentative D call: TRBD1 (6 bases). The V end was cut by 0 bases, the J end by 5 bases, with 10 bases between. CDR3 length equals 15 residues. CDR1 is ENHRY and CDR2 is SYGVKD in the germline V gene. The CDR3 sequence: CAISESDRQTGELFF. DNA of the CDR3: TGTGCCATCAGTGAGTCGGACAGACAAACCGGGGAGCTGTTTTTT.